This T cell receptor beta chain was observed in a study of OX40 agonist ivuxolimab in advanced cancers. Study context: All patients had ivuxolimab intravenously every 2 weeks at 0.01 to 10 mg/kg.

Peripheral blood came from all dose cohorts at three timepoints. Generated by immunoSEQ multiplex PCR, the TCRdb table keeps only in-frame clones and is missing some. This table has about 96,000 clones, less than 85% appearing once. Study-wide findings and caveats: Antigens targeted by the expanded peripheral T cells were not determined. More expanded clones were seen, on average, in CD8+ T cells than in CD4+.

CDR3 size: 13 residues. Germline CDR1 SGHRS, CDR2 YFSETQ. After removal of 4 bases from V and 10 bases from J, the junction contained 7 bases not matched to a gene. Comments on this clone: Its antigen is currently unknown.

The V call is TRBV5-1, the J call TRBJ2-4; 8 nucleotides match TRBD1. Source: CD4+ or CD8+ T cells sorted from blood, taken in a trial of the OX40 agonist ivuxolimab. This receptor was obtained from an adult with an advanced solid tumor such as melanoma, head and neck, liver or kidney cancer. In DNA, the CDR3 is TGCGCCAGCAGCATGGGACAGGCCCAGATTCAGTACTTC. It encodes CASSMGQAQIQYF.